These 16 T cell receptor beta chains originate from one sample sequenced in a study of T cells in Graves' hyperthyroidism and ophthalmopathy. The investigators amplified TCR beta CDR3 regions from RNA transcripts. Carried out on the TCR CDR3, a first-round RT-PCR used the HTBI primer set. TCRdb redid the calling of the multiplex PCR reads with MiXCR, one entry per CDR3 protein. The data contain approximately 250,000 distinct CDR3 sequences, roughly 22% of them singletons. Source material: blood. The receptor set was obtained from a woman between 40 and 55 years old with Graves' ophthalmopathy.

The chain carries TRBV28 and TRBJ2-5, with 10 bases lining up with TRBD1. Unmatched junction bases numbered 9, after V lost 6 bases and J lost 5 bases. Germline loops: CDR1 MDHEN, CDR2 SYDVKM. This CDR3 spans 15 amino acids. The DNA for the CDR3 is TGTGCCAGCAGCCAAGTGACAGGGGGCGTGGAGACCCAGTACTTC. Encoded protein: CASSQVTGGVETQYF.

This clonotype was detected once. The V and J genes are TRBV11-2 and TRBJ2-4; 16 nucleotides align to TRBD2. The V segment lost 5 bases and the J segment 0 bases; nucleotides outside the gene matches: 7. The CDR3 has 19 amino acids. The germline gives CDR1 SGHAT, CDR2 FQNNGV. CDR3 bases: TGTGCCAGCAGCGCGGGACTAGCGGGAGGGACGCTAGCCAAAAACATTCAGTACTTC. Protein sequence: CASSAGLAGGTLAKNIQYF.

This clonotype has ten or more counts. The chain uses TRBV28 and TRBJ1-1; 8 bases are shared with TRBD1. The CDR3 has 15 amino acids. Looked up from germline, CDR1 is MDHEN and CDR2 is SYDVKM. V dropped 4 bases and J dropped 1; count of bases not matched to a gene: 5. CDR3 residues: CASSYPGTGNTEAFF. CDR3 bases: TGTGCCAGCAGTTACCCCGGGACAGGGAACACTGAAGCTTTCTTT.

This clonotype was seen repeatedly, ten times or more. V is TRBV3-1 and J is TRBJ2-7; TRBD2 matches at 9 bases. V trimming: 5 bases; J trimming: 4 bases; junction bases outside the gene matches: 12. Per the germline V gene, CDR1 is LGHDT and CDR2 is YNNKEL (reference sequence). The CDR3 consists of 16 residues. The CDR3 protein is CASSWASGTSTYEQYF. CDR3 DNA: TGTGCCAGCAGCTGGGCATCCGGGACTAGCACTTACGAGCAGTACTTC.

This clonotype occurred once. An end of the junction differs from the germline gene, which may be a read error. This chain connects TRBV29-1 to TRBJ2-7; possible D gene TRBD1, 6 bases. CDR1 SQVTM and CDR2 ANQGSEA come from the germline V gene. The CDR3 consists of 14 residues. DNA of the CDR3: TGCAGCGTATTGGACAGAACGGGGTCCTACGGGCAGTACTTC. Translation: CSVLDRTGSYGQYF.

This clonotype was detected many times. This chain links TRBV28 with TRBJ1-6; D may be TRBD1 (6 bases). Deletions cut 5 bases from V and 6 bases from J, with 14 bases between. Germline V CDR1 and CDR2: MDHEN, SYDVKM. The CDR3 extends over 15 amino acids. The CDR3 nucleotides read TGTGCCAGCAGTGCTAACAGGGACGTTAATTCACCCCTCCACTTT. Encoded protein: CASSANRDVNSPLHF.

There are many counts of this clonotype. This chain joins TRBV7-6 and TRBJ2-5, with no clear D. Trimming stripped 0 bases from V and 2 bases from J, with 7 bases between. The CDR3 is 14 residues long. Germline values: CDR1 SGHVS, CDR2 FNYEAQ. CDR3 sequence reads: CASSLATLQETQYF. The CDR3 coding sequence is TGTGCCAGCAGCTTAGCGACCCTACAAGAGACCCAGTACTTC.

The V gene is TRBV28, the J gene TRBJ1-5, with 8 bases fitting TRBD1. Germline V gene sequence: CDR1 MDHEN, CDR2 SYDVKM. The CDR3 runs to 16 residues. Trimming at V came to 4 bases and at J to 4 bases, leaving 9 bases not matched to a gene. DNA of the CDR3: TGTGCCAGCAGTTCCGACCTGGGACAGGCAAATCAGCCCCAGCATTTT. It encodes CASSSDLGQANQPQHF.

This clonotype came up many times. The gene calls are TRBV20-1 and TRBJ2-7; D possibly corresponds to TRBD2 (6 bases). V gave up 6 bases and J gave up 5 bases, with 14 bases separating them. From germline, CDR1 is DFQATT and CDR2 SNEGSKA (reference sequence). This CDR3 region has 12 residues. Here the CDR3 DNA reads TGCAGTGCCCATGGATCGGGGGACGAGCAGTACTTC. Its protein product is CSAHGSGDEQYF.

This clonotype was recorded many times. This chain joins TRBV15 and TRBJ2-7, with D perhaps TRBD2 (6 bases). CDR1 and CDR2 (germline): LNHNV, YYDKDF (reference sequence). The CDR3 loop spans 15 amino acids. Deletions cut 5 bases from V and 7 bases from J, with 21 bases between. DNA for the CDR3: TGTGCCACCAGCTCCCGGGCGGGGAATTTGGGAGAGCAGTACTTC. Its translation: CATSSRAGNLGEQYF.

This clonotype was recorded many times. The chain has TRBV4-2 and TRBJ2-5; D is possibly TRBD1 (5 bases). The CDR3 spans 15 residues. V shed 4 bases and J shed 4 bases, with 16 bases lying between them. Germline V CDR1 and CDR2: LGHNA, YNFKEQ. The CDR3 is CASSLRSAGAETQYF. CDR3 coding DNA: TGTGCCAGCAGCCTTCGATCGGCTGGGGCAGAGACCCAGTACTTC.

There are many counts of this clonotype. An end of the junction differs from the germline gene, which may be a read error. The chain couples TRBV28 to TRBJ1-2; perhaps TRBD1 as D (5 bases). The CDR3 has 14 residues. Germline assignment: CDR1 MDHEN and CDR2 SYDVKM. The CDR3 is CATSLGAGFYGYTF. CDR3 DNA sequence: TGTGCCACCAGTTTAGGGGCAGGGTTTTATGGCTACACCTTC.

This clonotype was seen repeatedly, ten times or more. V is TRBV28 and J is TRBJ1-2, with D maybe TRBD1 (5 bases). Germline V lookup: CDR1 MDHEN, CDR2 SYDVKM. Trimming removed 8 bases from V and 4 bases from J, with 14 bases in between. CDR3 size: 13 residues. CDR3 region: CASGRGLGYGYTF. DNA for the CDR3: TGTGCCAGCGGGAGGGGTCTCGGCTATGGCTACACCTTC.

This clonotype was detected many times. The chain joins TRBV11-1 to TRBJ2-7; the match to TRBD1 covers 8 bases. After removal of 2 bases from V and 5 bases from J, the junction contained 8 bases not matched to a gene. Germline V gene lookup returns CDR1 SGHAT and CDR2 FQDESV (reference sequence). The CDR3 spans 15 residues. CDR3 bases: TGTGCCAGCAGCTTATTCGGACAGGGTATGGACGAGCAGTACTTC. Translated, it gives CASSLFGQGMDEQYF.

This clonotype was counted at least ten times. The rearrangement uses TRBV6-1 and TRBJ1-2; TRBD1 agrees at 7 bases. This CDR3 is 16 amino acids long. The V segment lost 4 bases and the J segment 3 bases; nucleotides outside the gene matches: 11. CDR1 and CDR2 (germline): MNHNS, SASEGT. The CDR3 DNA is TGTGCCAGCAGTGCGTACTCCCCGACAGGGTACTATGGCTACACCTTC. Translated: CASSAYSPTGYYGYTF.

This clonotype was seen a few times. This sequence may be a read error, since a much larger clone differs from it by one base. The chain combines TRBV5-1 with TRBJ2-7; no definite D call. The CDR3 totals 14 residues. Germline lookup yields CDR1 SGHRS and CDR2 YFSETQ. This CDR3 reads CVSSLAFGSYEQYF. The CDR3 bases are TGCGTCAGCAGCTTGGCCTTTGGCAGTTACGAGCAGTACTTC.